The 32 T cell receptor beta chains below were found in one sample sequenced in a study of blood T cells in healthy people across ages. Alongside a J-beta primer mix, a sample-barcoded 5' primer served in a second PCR lasting roughly 7 to 11 cycles. TCRdb re-derived calls from the 5' RACE reads in MiXCR, one entry per CDR3 protein. Altogether more than 1,400,000 distinct CDR3 sequences are present, approximately 38% being singletons, with the ten largest covering 7% to 9%. The sequencing input was blood. The receptors shown here come from a young woman in good health.

This clonotype was observed a few times. The chain recombines TRBV3-1 with TRBJ1-2; D possibly corresponds to TRBD1 (5 bases). The CDR3 extends over 15 amino acids. Germline CDR1 is LGHDT and CDR2 is YNNKEL (reference sequence). The V and J ends lost 5 bases and 2 bases respectively, with 15 bases between them. The CDR3 DNA is TGTGCCAGCAGCAGAGCTTTGGCAGGGAACTATGGCTACACCTTC. This translates into CASSRALAGNYGYTF.

J is TRBJ1-5 and V is TRBV4-1; D gene uncertain. CDR3 length: 16 residues. Germline CDR1 is MGHRA and CDR2 is YSYEKL. The V gene lost 0 bases and the J gene lost 0 bases, with 9 bases spanning the gap. CDR3 nucleotide sequence: TGCGCCAGCAGCCAAGATACCGGGGATAGCAATCAGCCCCAGCATTTT. As protein: CASSQDTGDSNQPQHF.

In its sample, this clonotype was seen a few times. This chain uses TRBV6-1 with TRBJ2-5; a weak D match, TRBD1 (6 bases). Trimming cost V 7 bases and J 5 bases, with 20 bases left between them. The CDR3 covers 15 residues. Germline CDR1 and CDR2: MNHNS and SASEGT. The CDR3: CASTHEGTSWETQYF. The CDR3 DNA follows: TGTGCCAGCACCCATGAGGGGACATCCTGGGAGACCCAGTACTTC.

The V gene is TRBV12-1, the J gene TRBJ1-2; TRBD1, the D gene given by the table, was not confirmed from the DNA. TRBV12-1 has pseudogene status. CDR3 size: 13 residues. The CDR3: CASSPPPFSGYTF. CDR3 in DNA: TGTGCCAGCAGCCCACCCCCGTTCAGTGGCTACACCTTC.

This clonotype showed up just once. J is TRBJ2-3 and V is TRBV2; 11 bases are a match to TRBD2. CDR3 length: 18 residues. The J segment lost 5 bases and the V segment lost 6 bases, leaving 16 bases of the junction unmatched. The V gene's germline CDR1 is SNHLY and CDR2 FYNNEI. CDR3 sequence: CASRKDLAGGLSGDTQYF. CDR3 nucleotide sequence: TGTGCCAGCAGGAAGGACCTAGCGGGGGGCCTGTCAGGAGATACGCAGTATTTT.

CDR3 sequence: CASSYVLAGVLNEQYF. The CDR3 coding sequence is TGTGCCAGCAGTTACGTGCTAGCGGGAGTCCTGAATGAGCAGTACTTC. The rearrangement joins TRBV6-5 to TRBJ2-7; 10 bases are shared with TRBD2. Germline V gene sequence: CDR1 MNHEY, CDR2 SVGAGI. Losses at the gene ends were 2 bases for V and 7 bases for J; bases not matched to a gene: 11. The CDR3 is made up of 16 amino acids.

The CDR3 loop reads CASSADSQPNYGYTF. The DNA of the CDR3 is TGTGCCAGCAGCGCCGATTCACAGCCTAACTATGGCTACACCTTC. The chain links TRBV9 to TRBJ1-2; D not resolved. The V gene's germline CDR1 is SGDLS and CDR2 YYNGEE. The CDR3 extends over 15 amino acids. Trimming left V 3 bases short and J 0 bases short, with 12 bases between.

V usage is TRBV7-2 and J usage is TRBJ2-1; 7 nucleotides agree with TRBD2. J was trimmed by 7 bases and V by 3 bases; bases with no gene match: 12. CDR3 length equals 16 residues. Germline V gene data show CDR1 as SGHTA and CDR2 as FQGNSA. CDR3 sequence: CASSLGSFVGRNEQFF. In DNA form, the CDR3 reads TGTGCCAGCAGCTTGGGAAGTTTCGTCGGGAGGAATGAGCAGTTCTTC.

The chain employs TRBV11-2 and TRBJ2-7, with D tentatively TRBD2 (6 bases). The J call is in doubt because the DNA end fits TRBJ2-5 better. Germline CDR1 SGHAT, CDR2 FQNNGV. The CDR3 runs to 16 residues. CDR3 DNA sequence: TGTGCCAGCAGCTTGGGACTTAAGTGGGTCCAAGAGACCCAGTACTTC. Protein sequence: CASSLGLKWVQETQYF.

The rearrangement uses TRBV5-1 and TRBJ2-1; D might be TRBD1 (5 bases). The DNA end favors TRBJ2-7, so the J call may be wrong. This CDR3 comprises 15 residues. CDR1 and CDR2 (germline): SGHRS, YFSETQ. The CDR3 DNA reads as TGCGCCAGCAGCTCGGTAGGGGAACCCTACAATGAGCAGTACTTC. Translating gives CASSSVGEPYNEQYF.

The chain has TRBV6-6 and TRBJ2-7; 10 positions match TRBD2. The CDR3 covers 15 residues. Germline V CDR1 and CDR2: MNHNY, SVGAGI (reference sequence). The V gene end was trimmed by 7 bases and the J gene end by 4 bases; junction bases not matched to a gene: 10. The DNA of the CDR3 is TGTGCCAGCACCGGAAGCGGGAGGGCGAAATACGAGCAGTACTTC. It is translated as CASTGSGRAKYEQYF.

As DNA, the CDR3 is TGTGCCAGCAGATGGACAGGGAACTATGGCTACACCTTC. It specifies CASRWTGNYGYTF. This chain uses TRBV2 with TRBJ1-2; 8 bases are a match to TRBD1. Germline CDR1 is SNHLY and CDR2 is FYNNEI. V lost 6 bases, J lost 2 bases, and 2 bases stayed unmatched. This CDR3 has 13 residues.

A single count supports this clonotype. The V call is TRBV4-1, the J call TRBJ2-1; 8 bases fit TRBD2. V shed 4 bases and J 15 bases; nucleotides not matched to a gene: 14. Looked up from germline, CDR1 is MGHRA and CDR2 is YSYEKL. The length of the CDR3 is 14 residues. CDR3 residues: CASSPPGIKRGTFF. For the CDR3, the DNA is TGCGCCAGCAGCCCCCCTGGGATAAAGCGGGGGACGTTCTTC.

With regard to this clonotype: A junction end diverges from the germline sequence, so it may reflect a read error. The chain is built from TRBV4-1 and TRBJ2-7; D gene ambiguous. The germline V gene has CDR1 MGHRA and CDR2 YSYEKL. This CDR3 spans 15 amino acids. CDR3 sequence: CANSQDWLGLYEQYF. CDR3 sequence (DNA): TGCGCCAACAGCCAAGATTGGTTAGGTCTTTACGAGCAGTACTTC.

The gene calls are TRBV20-1 and TRBJ2-7; D might be TRBD1 (5 bases). This CDR3 is 12 amino acids long. In germline, CDR1 is DFQATT, CDR2 SNEGSKA (reference sequence). Trimming shortened V by 1 base and J by 3 bases, and 7 bases separated the two germline ends. This CDR3 reads CSARARGYEQYF. CDR3 coding DNA: TGCAGTGCTAGAGCTAGGGGCTACGAGCAGTACTTC.

The J gene is TRBJ2-7, the V gene TRBV2; 8 bases align to TRBD1. This CDR3 is built from 17 residues. Germline trimming cut 1 base from V and 2 bases from J; bases unmatched to any gene: 10. Germline V gene sequence: CDR1 SNHLY, CDR2 FYNNEI. As DNA, the CDR3 is TGTGCCAGCAGTGAAGGGACAGGGTTGGAGAAAACCTACGAGCAGTACTTC. This translates into CASSEGTGLEKTYEQYF.

In DNA form, the CDR3 reads TGTGCCAGCAGGGTTTTGGGGGGGGCCCTAAGAAAGAACTCAGATAAAATAAACTACGAGCAGTACTTC. This translates into CASRVLGGALRKNSDKINYEQYF. The chain joins TRBV12-3 or TRBV12-4 to TRBJ2-7, with a possible D match to TRBD2 (7 bases). V was trimmed by 6 bases and J by 3 bases, leaving 42 bases between them. CDR3 size: 23 residues.

The genes are TRBV4-1 and TRBJ2-6; TRBD1 agrees at 11 bases. V dropped 4 bases and J dropped 2; count of bases not matched to a gene: 4. The CDR3 length is 17 residues. Germline loops: CDR1 MGHRA, CDR2 YSYEKL. The CDR3 region is CASSRGQGAAGANVLTF. The DNA of the CDR3 is TGCGCCAGCAGCCGTGGACAGGGGGCTGCTGGGGCCAACGTCCTGACTTTC.

The chain joins TRBV11-1 to TRBJ1-2; TRBD1 matches 8 bases. After removal of 4 bases from V and 8 bases from J, the junction contained 9 bases not matched to a gene. Germline assignment: CDR1 SGHAT and CDR2 FQDESV (reference sequence). The CDR3 has 14 residues. The CDR3 region has the DNA TGTGCCAGCAGCTCCACCGGGACAGGACACGGCTACACCTTC. Translation: CASSSTGTGHGYTF.

In its sample, this clonotype was seen a few times. CDR3 DNA sequence: TGTGCCAGCAGCCATTCACCGGGACTTATCTCTGGGGCCAACGTCCTGACTTTC. Translating it yields CASSHSPGLISGANVLTF. The chain recombines TRBV14 with TRBJ2-6, with D tentatively TRBD2 (6 bases). Trimming cost V 3 bases and J 0 bases, with 15 bases left between them. CDR1 is SGHDN and CDR2 is FVKESK in the germline V gene. This CDR3 is 18 amino acids long.

The chain carries TRBV4-1 and TRBJ1-5, with D possibly TRBD1 on 6 matching bases. V lost 3 bases to trimming and J lost 7 bases, with 16 bases between them. This CDR3 has 15 amino acids. Germline loops: CDR1 MGHRA, CDR2 YSYEKL. The CDR3 coding sequence is TGCGCCAGCAGCCAGCAAACAGGGCGAAGGCAGCCCCAGCATTTT. It specifies CASSQQTGRRQPQHF.

J is TRBJ2-2 and V is TRBV7-2; D is unclear. CDR1 and CDR2 from the germline V gene are SGHTA and FQGNSA. V was clipped by 5 bases and J by 2 bases, with 15 bases between them. This CDR3 region has 16 residues. The CDR3 loop is CASSPAGGLNTGELFF. CDR3 bases: TGTGCCAGCAGCCCCGCCGGCGGATTAAACACCGGGGAGCTGTTTTTT.

The chain uses TRBV12-3 or TRBV12-4 and TRBJ2-1; no firm D call. This CDR3 has 16 amino acids. Trimming pared 6 bases from V and 0 bases from J, leaving 15 bases between. DNA for the CDR3: TGTGCCAGCAGGCCCCTGTGGCCTTACTCCTACAATGAGCAGTTCTTC. Translated, it gives CASRPLWPYSYNEQFF.

This clonotype was detected a few times. The chain is built from TRBV12-3 or TRBV12-4 and TRBJ1-1; D not certain. The V end was cut by 6 bases, the J end by 0 bases, with 11 bases between. The CDR3 spans 14 residues. CDR3 protein: CASRRAYMNTEAFF. The CDR3 DNA is TGTGCCAGCAGGAGGGCGTATATGAACACTGAAGCTTTCTTT.

This clonotype showed up just a few times. The chain is built from TRBV12-3 or TRBV12-4 and TRBJ1-1; D is undetermined. V was clipped by 3 bases and J by 4 bases, with 15 bases between them. The CDR3 runs 15 residues. The CDR3 here is CASSFQGQASTEAFF. The CDR3 DNA follows: TGTGCCAGCAGTTTTCAAGGGCAGGCCTCCACTGAAGCTTTCTTT.

This clonotype has more than one count but fewer than ten. This sequence joins TRBV20-1 and TRBJ2-5; TRBD2 matches at 8 bases. The CDR3 spans 18 residues. Unmatched junction bases numbered 19, after V lost 3 bases and J lost 4 bases. Germline CDR1 is DFQATT and CDR2 is SNEGSKA (reference sequence). CDR3 region: CSASSVSTAGRAPETQYF. The CDR3 DNA is TGCAGTGCTAGTTCTGTTTCAACCGCCGGGAGGGCCCCAGAGACCCAGTACTTC.

The table lists this clonotype with a few counts. The chain has TRBV18 and TRBJ1-2, with D possibly matching TRBD1 (6 bases). The CDR3 covers 13 residues. Germline assignment: CDR1 KGHSH and CDR2 LQKENI. The ends were cut back, 5 bases at V and 4 bases at J, with 11 bases in the middle. The CDR3 here is CASSGGPGYGYTF. In DNA form, the CDR3 reads TGTGCCAGCTCAGGGGGCCCAGGCTATGGCTACACCTTC.

The genes are TRBV25-1 and TRBJ1-2, with 8 positions matching TRBD1. The V segment lost 1 base and the J segment 3 bases; nucleotides outside the gene matches: 7. Germline CDR1 is MGHDK and CDR2 is SYGVNS. CDR3 length: 16 residues. CDR3 amino acids: CASSEFPDRGHYGYTF. The CDR3 DNA is TGTGCCAGCAGTGAATTCCCCGACAGGGGACACTATGGCTACACCTTC.

V usage is TRBV4-2 and J usage is TRBJ2-5; 10 positions agree with TRBD2. The germline CDR1 and CDR2 sequences are LGHNA and YNFKEQ. There are 16 residues in the CDR3. The V segment lost 0 bases and the J segment 1 base; nucleotides outside the gene matches: 2. CDR3 region: CASSQDERGGQETQYF. CDR3 DNA: TGTGCCAGCAGCCAAGATGAGCGGGGGGGCCAAGAGACCCAGTACTTC.

This clonotype showed up many times. The chain combines TRBV12-3 or TRBV12-4 with TRBJ2-1; possibly TRBD1 for D (5 bases). The V gene lost 6 bases and the J gene lost 6 bases, with 12 bases spanning the gap. This CDR3 has 13 residues. The CDR3 is CASSQDSSNEQFF. DNA of the CDR3: TGTGCCAGCAGCCAAGACAGTAGCAATGAGCAGTTCTTC.

This chain links TRBV27 with TRBJ2-3; TRBD2 agrees at 7 bases. This CDR3 has 16 amino acids. CDR1 is MNHEY and CDR2 is SMNVEV in the germline V gene (reference sequence). Losses at the gene ends were 3 bases for V and 3 bases for J; bases not matched to a gene: 9. The CDR3 region is CASSFGEGLGTDTQYF. CDR3 sequence (DNA): TGTGCCAGCAGTTTCGGGGAGGGGCTCGGGACAGATACGCAGTATTTT.

Points on this clonotype: A junction boundary mismatches the germline segment, possibly from a read error. The CDR3 bases are TGTGCCAGTAGCGTCGGACAGGGTGGGGAGACCCAGTACTTC. Protein: CASSVGQGGETQYF. This rearrangement joins TRBV9 to TRBJ2-7, with TRBD1 matching over 8 bases. The DNA end lines up better with TRBJ2-5; the J call may be wrong. Germline-derived CDR1 and CDR2 are SGDLS and YYNGEE. The CDR3 runs 14 residues.